The next 18 T cell receptor beta chains were all read from a single sample in a study of Graves' ophthalmopathy and Graves' hyperthyroidism. TCR beta CDR3 regions were amplified from RNA transcripts. Second-round multiplex PCR came after a first-round RT-PCR that employed HTBI primers. A single record per CDR3 protein comes from TCRdb applying MiXCR to the multiplex PCR reads. The sample lists about 740,000 distinct CDR3 sequences, 35% to 50% seen once, with 40% to 45% in the top ten. The sequencing sample was made of peripheral blood. Every receptor here comes from an adult man with Graves' ophthalmopathy.

The gene calls are TRBV29-1 and TRBJ2-7; TRBD1 is a possible D gene (5 bases). Trimming shortened V by 7 bases and J by 11 bases, and 21 bases separated the two germline ends. Germline V gives CDR1 SQVTM, CDR2 ANQGSEA. This CDR3 is built from 12 residues. The CDR3 sequence is CSGVQVAHQEYF. The CDR3 DNA reads as TGCAGCGGCGTACAGGTTGCGCACCAGGAGTACTTC.

This clonotype was recorded at least ten times. J is TRBJ1-2 and V is TRBV10-3; D perhaps matches TRBD1 (6 bases). This CDR3 is 12 amino acids long. Per the germline V gene, CDR1 is ENHRY and CDR2 is SYGVKD. V shed 3 bases and J shed 6 bases, with 8 bases lying between them. The CDR3 sequence: CAISDTGNGYTF. In DNA form, the CDR3 reads TGTGCCATCAGTGACACAGGGAATGGCTACACCTTC.

This clonotype showed up just a few times. The CDR3 DNA is TGTGCCAGCAACTTTGGGGGAGCCGGTCAAGATGGCTACACCTTC. Translated, it gives CASNFGGAGQDGYTF. The rearrangement joins TRBV6-6 to TRBJ1-2; the D gene is possibly TRBD1 (5 bases). This CDR3 has 15 amino acids. Germline values: CDR1 MNHNY, CDR2 SVGAGI (reference sequence). Deletions cut 7 bases from V and 6 bases from J, with 21 bases between.

In its sample, this clonotype was seen many times. The rearrangement links TRBV2 to TRBJ1-6; 8 positions agree with TRBD1. Germline V gives CDR1 SNHLY, CDR2 FYNNEI. V was pared by 5 bases and J by 5 bases, with 5 bases of the junction left unmatched. This CDR3 has 15 amino acids. In nucleotides, the CDR3 is TGTGCCAGCAGTCCACGGACAGGGAATAATTCACCCCTCCACTTT. Its translation: CASSPRTGNNSPLHF.

This clonotype was counted many times. The genes are TRBV2 and TRBJ2-5; D is ambiguous. This CDR3 comprises 13 residues. CDR1 and CDR2 from the germline V gene are SNHLY and FYNNEI. The V end was cut by 11 bases, the J end by 5 bases, with 18 bases between. The CDR3: CACHQKESETQYF. The CDR3 bases are TGTGCCTGCCACCAAAAGGAGTCGGAGACCCAGTACTTC.

The rearrangement uses TRBV24-1 and TRBJ2-2; 9 bases match TRBD2. The germline V gene has CDR1 KGHDR and CDR2 SFDVKD. The trim removed 4 bases at V and 5 bases at J, leaving 10 bases unmatched. This CDR3 comprises 17 residues. CDR3 sequence reads: CATSDPRAGGATGELFF. The CDR3 region has the DNA TGTGCCACCAGTGACCCCAGGGCGGGAGGGGCGACCGGGGAGCTGTTTTTT.

This clonotype was seen at least ten times. This sequence joins TRBV25-1 and TRBJ1-2; a possible D gene is TRBD1 (6 bases). The germline V gene has CDR1 MGHDK and CDR2 SYGVNS. The CDR3 is 14 residues long. V was pared by 4 bases and J by 2 bases, with 11 bases between. The CDR3 sequence: CASSGQEGNYGYTF. In DNA form, the CDR3 reads TGTGCCAGCAGTGGACAGGAGGGGAACTATGGCTACACCTTC.

This clonotype was seen many times. This chain links TRBV2 with TRBJ2-7, with a possible D match to TRBD1 (6 bases). With 6 bases removed from V and 2 bases from J, the gap between germline ends came to 11 bases. This CDR3 is 13 amino acids long. Germline V gene lookup returns CDR1 SNHLY and CDR2 FYNNEI. The CDR3 region has the DNA TGTGCCAGCAGGAGGGACATCGCCTACGAGCAGTACTTC. Translation gives CASRRDIAYEQYF.

The CDR3, as DNA: TGTGCCAGCAGTTACTCCTCGGGTGTTACTAATGAAAAACTGTTTTTT. It translates to CASSYSSGVTNEKLFF. The chain has TRBV2 and TRBJ1-4, with D unclear. The CDR3 extends over 16 amino acids. Germline V gene lookup returns CDR1 SNHLY and CDR2 FYNNEI. Trimming cost V 5 bases and J 2 bases, with 15 bases left between them.

This clonotype was found once. The chain carries TRBV4-2 and TRBJ1-3, with TRBD1 matching 7 bases. Per germline, CDR1 LGHNA and CDR2 YNFKEQ. V was pared by 0 bases and J by 2 bases, with 4 bases of the junction left unmatched. The CDR3 is made up of 16 amino acids. The CDR3 coding sequence is TGTGCCAGCAGCCAAGAGTCCGGGACAGCTGGAAACACCATATATTTT. Its translation: CASSQESGTAGNTIYF.

For this clonotype: One junction end disagrees with the germline gene, perhaps due to a read error. The V and J genes are TRBV19 and TRBJ1-1, with a weak D call TRBD1 (6 bases). This CDR3 contains 14 residues. Germline V gene sequence: CDR1 LNHDA, CDR2 SQIVND (reference sequence). The CDR3 nucleotides are TGTGCCACCAGGAGGGGGTTTGGGAACACTGAGGCTTTCTTT. This gives the protein CATRRGFGNTEAFF.

The CDR3 DNA follows: TGCAGTGCTGACGACAGGGATAGCACAGATACGCAGTATTTT. Its translation: CSADDRDSTDTQYF. The chain has TRBV20-1 and TRBJ2-3; 7 bases are shared with TRBD1. Germline-derived CDR1 and CDR2 are DFQATT and SNEGSKA (reference sequence). V shed 5 bases and J 0 bases; nucleotides not matched to a gene: 5. CDR3 length: 14 residues.

The chain recombines TRBV6-6 with TRBJ2-7; TRBD2 matches at 12 bases. The junction had 11 bases not matched to a gene; V was cut back by 2 bases and J by 3 bases. This CDR3 is built from 18 residues. Per germline, CDR1 MNHNY and CDR2 SVGAGI (reference sequence). CDR3 DNA sequence: TGTGCCAGCAGTTACGTCGCTAGCGGGAGGGTCAACGTCTACGAGCAGTACTTC. Amino acid sequence: CASSYVASGRVNVYEQYF.

This clonotype was detected many times. V usage is TRBV5-4 and J usage is TRBJ2-7, with 15 nucleotides matching TRBD2. Germline loops: CDR1 SGHNT, CDR2 YYREEE (reference sequence). This CDR3 comprises 17 residues. After removal of 4 bases from V and 2 bases from J, the junction contained 7 bases not matched to a gene. The CDR3: CASSAGTSGRLAYEQYF. CDR3 nucleotide sequence: TGTGCCAGCAGCGCGGGGACTAGCGGGAGGTTAGCCTACGAGCAGTACTTC.

The chain is built from TRBV7-6 and TRBJ1-2; TRBD1 matches 7 bases. Germline CDR1 SGHVS, CDR2 FNYEAQ. Trimming cost V 0 bases and J 7 bases; bases outside gene matches: 5. The CDR3 length is 14 residues. CDR3 region: CASSLAGGGSGYTF. The CDR3 region has the DNA TGTGCCAGCAGCTTAGCAGGGGGCGGTAGTGGCTACACCTTC.

As for this clonotype: Lacking the conserved final phenylalanine or tryptophan, this CDR3 likely reflects a read error. The genes are TRBV11-2 and TRBJ2-5; D call uncertain. CDR3 size: 17 residues. CDR1 and CDR2 from the germline V gene are SGHAT and FQNNGV. V was clipped by 5 bases and J by 3 bases, with 22 bases between them. The CDR3: CASSIYSSEVPKETQYS. The CDR3, as DNA: TGTGCCAGCAGCATATATTCAAGCGAGGTACCAAAAGAGACCCAGTACTCC.

This clonotype was detected many times. The chain combines TRBV10-2 with TRBJ2-7; D not certain. V shed 2 bases and J shed 1 base, with 6 bases lying between them. Germline CDR1 is WSHSY and CDR2 is SAAADI. The CDR3 covers 13 residues. The CDR3 DNA is TGCGCCAGCAGTGAGGGCAGATCCTACGAGCAGTACTTC. Residues: CASSEGRSYEQYF.

This clonotype occurred many times. This chain uses TRBV29-1 with TRBJ1-3, with D hard to call. This CDR3 has 14 amino acids. The ends were cut back, 3 bases at V and 2 bases at J, with 11 bases in the middle. Germline-derived CDR1 and CDR2 are SQVTM and ANQGSEA. Here the CDR3 reads CSVDPGEAGNTIYF. Here the CDR3 DNA reads TGCAGCGTTGACCCCGGGGAAGCTGGAAACACCATATATTTT.